This is a list of T cell receptor beta chains from one sample in a study of blood T cell repertoires in COVID-19. Data came from immunoSEQ multiplex PCR; TCRdb stores just in-frame clones and leaves some out. The sample has more than 25,000 clones; roughly 90% are singletons. Sequenced material: peripheral blood. The origin of the receptors is a man aged 55 to 70 with active COVID-19. Each CDR3 is given with its conserved first and last residue. D genes are given only for firm matches. Some rows have no size entry. The others give once, few or many, or a class for an expanded clone.

TRBJ2-3	NA	TRBD2	TRBV5-1	TGCGCCAGCAGCTTGAAAGCGGGGGGGGCCGCAGATACGCAGTATTTT	CASSLKAGGAADTQYF
TRBJ2-2	NA	NA	TRBV7-9	TGTGCCAGCACCGCCGGTGGTAGCAGAACTGCCACCGGGGAGCTGTTTTTT	CASTAGGSRTATGELFF
TRBJ2-7	NA	NA	TRBV5-1	TGCGCCAGCAGCCCCTCGGGAATCTACGAGCAGTACTTC	CASSPSGIYEQYF
TRBJ2-3	once	NA	TRBV6-2/TRBV6-3	TGTGCCAGCAGTTACTCAGGATCGGACATCTATACGCAGTATTTT	CASSYSGSDIYTQYF
TRBJ1-5	NA	TRBD1	TRBV6-5	TGTGCCAGCAGCCAGGGGGCCGTTAGCAATCAGCCCCAGCATTTT	CASSQGAVSNQPQHF
TRBJ1-1	NA	NA	TRBV5-1	TGCGCCAGCAGCTTGCAGGATCGCACTGAAGCTTTCTTT	CASSLQDRTEAFF
TRBJ2-1	NA	TRBD1	TRBV5-1	TGCGCCAGGTCCGGGACAGGGGAGAGGAATGAGCAGTTCTTC	CARSGTGERNEQFF
TRBJ2-7	NA	NA	TRBV10-3	TGTGCCATCAGTGTCCAGGGTGTCCAGCTGGAGCAGTACTTC	CAISVQGVQLEQYF
TRBJ2-5	NA	TRBD1	TRBV10-3	TGTGCCATCAGTGGGGGACAGGGGGGCCAAGAGACCCAGTACTTC	CAISGGQGGQETQYF
TRBJ2-1	NA	NA	TRBV6-4	TGTGCCAGCAGTGACTCCGGCTCCTACAATGAGCAGTTCTTC	CASSDSGSYNEQFF
TRBJ2-7	NA	NA	TRBV28	TGTGCCAGCAAGCCCCCGGGCTCCTACGAGCAGTACTTC	CASKPPGSYEQYF
TRBJ2-2	NA	NA	TRBV7-3	TGTGCCAGCAGCCGGACCAACGGGGGGCCGAACACCGGGGAGCTGTTTTTT	CASSRTNGGPNTGELFF
TRBJ1-2	NA	TRBD1	TRBV29-1	TGCAGCGTCACCGGGACAGCTCACTTTAACTATGGCTACACCTTC	CSVTGTAHFNYGYTF
TRBJ2-6	NA	NA	TRBV9	TGTGCCAGCAGCGTAGGGGGCAGGGGCGTTGCCGGGGCCAACGTCCTGACTTTC	CASSVGGRGVAGANVLTF
TRBJ2-1	NA	NA	TRBV4-1	TGCGCCAGCAGCCCCCGGACTCGAGTCCGATACAATGAGCAGTTCTTC	CASSPRTRVRYNEQFF
TRBJ2-1	NA	TRBD2	TRBV11-2	TGTGCCAGCAGCACGGGACTAGCGGTTTACAATGAGCAGTTCTTC	CASSTGLAVYNEQFF
TRBJ1-5	few	NA	TRBV7-9	TGTGCCAGCAGCCAGGACAGAAATCAGCCCCAGCATTTT	CASSQDRNQPQHF
TRBJ2-3	NA	TRBD2	TRBV27	TGTGCCAGCAGTCTTCTTACAGCGGGGGGGCGTGGTACGCAGTATTTT	CASSLLTAGGRGTQYF
TRBJ2-5	NA	NA	TRBV3-1/TRBV3-2	TGTGCCAGCAGCCAAGGGAATAGGGACATGGAGACCCAGTACTTC	CASSQGNRDMETQYF
TRBJ2-5	NA	TRBD2	TRBV5-4	TGTGCCAGCAGCCTGCGCTCGGGACTAGGAGAGACCCAGTACTTC	CASSLRSGLGETQYF
TRBJ2-3	once	NA	TRBV19	TGTGCCAGTAGTATAGGGCAGGGCACAGATACGCAGTATTTT	CASSIGQGTDTQYF
TRBJ1-1	NA	NA	TRBV9	TGTGCCAGCAGCGGGGTGGATCGGAGCACTGAAGCTTTCTTT	CASSGVDRSTEAFF
TRBJ2-5	NA	NA	TRBV5-1	TGCGCCAGCAGCCGACAGGCCGGGCGAGAGACCCAGTACTTC	CASSRQAGRETQYF
TRBJ1-6	few	TRBD1	TRBV27	TGTGCCAGCAGTCCGGGGACAGGGGGTTCACCCCTCCACTTT	CASSPGTGGSPLHF
TRBJ1-6	NA	NA	TRBV5-1	TGCGCCAGCAGCTTGGGGGGCACGGAAAGACCCCTCCACTTT	CASSLGGTERPLHF
TRBJ1-3	NA	NA	TRBV2	TGTGCCAGCAGAGACAGGACCTCAAACACCATATATTTT	CASRDRTSNTIYF
TRBJ2-5	NA	NA	TRBV23-1	TGCGCCAGCAACACGGGTAGGGGGGACAGAACCCAAGAGACCCAGTACTTC	CASNTGRGDRTQETQYF
TRBJ2-5	NA	TRBD2	TRBV6-5	TGTGCCAGCAGCGATCTTGGGGGGGTCCAAGAGACCCAGTACTTC	CASSDLGGVQETQYF
TRBJ1-6	NA	TRBD1	TRBV7-8	TGTGCCAGCAGCCACAGGGGGCTTAATTCACCCCTCCACTTT	CASSHRGLNSPLHF
TRBJ1-1	NA	NA	TRBV7-9	TGTGCCAGCAGCCTCGACATGAACACTGAAGCTTTCTTT	CASSLDMNTEAFF
TRBJ2-2	NA	TRBD1	TRBV19	TGTGCCAGTAGGGACGACAGGGGCTACACCGGGGAGCTGTTTTTT	CASRDDRGYTGELFF
TRBJ2-1	NA	TRBD2	TRBV5-4	TGTGCCAGCAGCTCCCTTAGCGGGGGGGCTTTCAATGAGCAGTTCTTC	CASSSLSGGAFNEQFF
TRBJ1-1	NA	TRBD1	TRBV11-2	TGTGCCAGCACCCTAGGGGGCTGGGACACTGAAGCTTTCTTT	CASTLGGWDTEAFF
TRBJ2-3	NA	TRBD2	TRBV27	TGTGCCAGCAGTTTAACCACTAGCGGGGGGTTGGGTACGCAGTATTTT	CASSLTTSGGLGTQYF
TRBJ2-1	NA	NA	TRBV11-1	TGTGCCAGCAGCCCGAGCACCCGGTATGAGCAGTTCTTC	CASSPSTRYEQFF
TRBJ2-5	NA	NA	TRBV6-5	TGTGCCAGCACCTTCGCGCGGACCCAGTACTTC	CASTFARTQYF